Each of the 10 T cell receptor beta chains below was sequenced from the same sample in a study of siplizumab effects on memory and regulatory T cells. This table comes from immunoSEQ multiplex PCR, and its TCRdb copy is limited to in-frame clones, with some not included. Among 100,000 or so clones listed, 75% to 95% were seen once. Input material: CD4+ T cells sorted from blood. The receptors stem from a human donor in good health. Some clones in this sample may be carry-over from other donors' samples.

The chain recombines TRBV4-1 with TRBJ1-1, with D unresolved. The CDR3 has 15 amino acids. CDR1 is MGHRA, CDR2 YSYEKL, per germline. V was cut by 4 bases and J by 0 bases, with 12 bases left in between. The CDR3 coding sequence is TGCGCCAGCAGCCCGAAGGGATACATGAACACTGAAGCTTTCTTT. This codes for CASSPKGYMNTEAFF.

The chain joins TRBV5-1 to TRBJ2-7, with 8 bases identical to TRBD1. J gave up 1 base and V 4 bases, and 7 bases lay outside the gene matches. CDR3 length equals 15 residues. CDR1 and CDR2 (germline): SGHRS, YFSETQ. CDR3 region: CASSLDREASYEQYF. The CDR3 DNA follows: TGCGCCAGCAGCCTGGACAGGGAGGCATCCTACGAGCAGTACTTC.

The sample holds a few counts of this clone. The chain links TRBV2 to TRBJ2-7; TRBD1 aligns across 9 bases. Trimming cost V 3 bases and J 5 bases; bases outside gene matches: 8. CDR3 length: 15 residues. Germline V gene sequence: CDR1 SNHLY, CDR2 FYNNEI. The CDR3 sequence is CASSDPPGQGHEQYF. The DNA for the CDR3 is TGTGCCAGCAGTGACCCACCGGGACAGGGCCACGAGCAGTACTTC.

V usage is TRBV27 and J usage is TRBJ2-5; TRBD1 aligns across 9 bases. Germline values: CDR1 MNHEY, CDR2 SMNVEV (reference sequence). Trimming cost V 7 bases and J 4 bases; bases outside gene matches: 10. There are 15 residues in the CDR3. The CDR3, as DNA: TGTGCCAGCAAAAACCGGGACAGGGTTGGAGAGACCCAGTACTTC. Its protein is CASKNRDRVGETQYF.

This clone was recorded only once. The CDR3 sequence: CAISERLAGGSSYNEQFF. CDR3 DNA: TGTGCCATCAGTGAAAGACTAGCGGGAGGGAGCTCCTACAATGAGCAGTTCTTC. The rearrangement uses TRBV10-3 and TRBJ2-1; 14 bases map to TRBD2. J gave up 0 bases and V 3 bases, and 4 bases lay outside the gene matches. The CDR3 contains 18 residues. Per the germline V gene, CDR1 is ENHRY and CDR2 is SYGVKD.

This sequence joins TRBV7-9 and TRBJ2-2, with 9 bases matching TRBD2. The junction had 1 base not matched to a gene; V was cut back by 4 bases and J by 1 base. Germline V CDR1 and CDR2: SEHNR, FQNEAQ (reference sequence). CDR3 length equals 15 residues. In DNA form, the CDR3 reads TGTGCCAGCAGCTGGACTAGCGAGAACACCGGGGAGCTGTTTTTT. Its protein is CASSWTSENTGELFF. The entire variable domain, with the rest obtained from reference TRBV7-9 and TRBJ2-2, is as follows: DTGVSQNPRHKITKRGQNVTFRCDPISEHNRLYWYRQTLGQGPEFLTYFQNEAQLEKSRLLSDRFSAERPKGSFSTLEIQRTEQGDSAMYLCASSWTSENTGELFFGEGSRLTVL.

The rearrangement links TRBV27 to TRBJ1-5; 7 bases are a match to TRBD1. With V trimmed by 8 bases and J by 11 bases, 12 bases remained unmatched. Germline V gene lookup returns CDR1 MNHEY and CDR2 SMNVEV (reference sequence). CDR3 length equals 13 residues. The CDR3 nucleotides read TGTGCCAGCTCCTGGGGCGGAGGGGGCGCCCAGCATTTT. This translates into CASSWGGGGAQHF.

This chain links TRBV19 with TRBJ2-5; TRBD1 matches 7 bases. Judging by the DNA end, TRBJ2-7 fits better; the J call may be wrong. This CDR3 has 14 residues. Germline V gives CDR1 LNHDA, CDR2 SQIVND (reference sequence). CDR3 bases: TGTGCCAGTAGTGACCGGGACAGCTCCTACGAGCAGTACTTC. As protein: CASSDRDSSYEQYF.

The gene calls are TRBV9 and TRBJ2-1; TRBD1 aligns across 9 bases. CDR3 length: 19 residues. After removal of 0 bases from V and 4 bases from J, the junction contained 14 bases not matched to a gene. Germline-derived CDR1 and CDR2 are SGDLS and YYNGEE. The CDR3, as DNA: TGTGCCAGCAGCGTAGGTCTTGCCCCCGGGACAGGGTCTTACAATGAGCAGTTCTTC. Residues: CASSVGLAPGTGSYNEQFF.

The chain joins TRBV10-3 to TRBJ1-5, with D hard to call. Deletions cut 4 bases from V and 6 bases from J, with 19 bases between. The CDR3 is 16 residues long. Germline V gene lookup returns CDR1 ENHRY and CDR2 SYGVKD. The CDR3 loop reads CAISALDLGGSQPQHF. Written as DNA, the CDR3 is TGTGCCATCAGTGCGTTAGACCTGGGCGGAAGTCAGCCCCAGCATTTT.